A selection of T cell receptor beta chains follows, all from one sample in a study of OX40 agonist ivuxolimab in advanced cancers. Only in-frame clones appear in the TCRdb table, and some are missing; sequencing was by immunoSEQ multiplex PCR. Of approximately 26,000 clones detected, just under 80% appear once; the ten largest clones hold 11%. The material was CD4+ or CD8+ T cells sorted from blood, obtained in a trial of the OX40 agonist ivuxolimab. Source of these receptors: an adult with an advanced solid tumor such as melanoma, head and neck, liver or kidney cancer. Both conserved end residues are part of each CDR3. The D gene is left open where the match is weak. Not every row has a clone size; where given, it reads once, few, many or a size class.

j_call clone_size v_call d_call cdr3_nt cdr3_aa
TRBJ2-2 once TRBV7-9 NA TGTGCCATGCGGGATATCAGCGTTACCGGGGAGCTGTTTTTT CAMRDISVTGELFF
TRBJ2-5 NA TRBV5-1 NA TGCGCCAGCAGCTGGGGCCTAGGGCAAGAGACCCAGTACTTC CASSWGLGQETQYF
TRBJ2-3 NA TRBV19 NA TGTGCCAGTGGGTTCAGGGGCGAAGGGGCAGATACGCAGTATTTT CASGFRGEGADTQYF
TRBJ2-5 NA TRBV6-5 NA TGTGCCAGCAGTTACTTTCAGGGGCAAGAGACCCAGTACTTC CASSYFQGQETQYF
TRBJ2-3 few TRBV5-4 NA TGTGCCAGCAGCAACCCGGAGATCGGGACAGATACGCAGTATTTT CASSNPEIGTDTQYF
TRBJ2-3 once TRBV5-1 TRBD2 TGCGCCAGCAGCTTGGGGACTAGCGACGGCGATACGCAGTATTTT CASSLGTSDGDTQYF
TRBJ2-7 NA TRBV19 NA TGTGCCAGTAGTATAGGTTTTTCGGCCAGCTCCTACGAGCAGTACTTC CASSIGFSASSYEQYF
TRBJ1-6 NA TRBV25-1 NA TGTGCCAGCAGTGAATGGGAGGCTGGGGAGTCACCCCTCCACTTT CASSEWEAGESPLHF
TRBJ2-1 NA TRBV27 NA TGTGCCAGCAGTACCGGACCCAATGAGCAGTTCTTC CASSTGPNEQFF
TRBJ1-2 NA TRBV6-5 NA TGTGCCAGCAGTTTTAGGCGGGGGGATGCTAACTATGGCTACACCTTC CASSFRRGDANYGYTF
TRBJ1-1 NA TRBV19 NA TGTGCCAGTAGTATAATGCCGGACAGCGAAGCTTTCTTT CASSIMPDSEAFF
TRBJ2-7 NA TRBV5-4 NA TGTGCCAGCAGTTCAGGGGAGGGAGAGCAGTACTTC CASSSGEGEQYF
TRBJ1-1 once TRBV5-5 TRBD1 TGTGCCAGCAGCACCCGGACAGGGGGCACTGAAGCTTTCTTT CASSTRTGGTEAFF
TRBJ2-7 NA TRBV7-6 NA TGTGCCAGCAGCTTAAGGGCGCAGGGTAGGGACGAGCAGTACTTC CASSLRAQGRDEQYF
TRBJ2-7 NA TRBV5-8 NA TGTGTCAGCAGCTTCCGGGGCTACGAGCAGTACTTC CVSSFRGYEQYF
TRBJ2-1 NA TRBV7-9 TRBD2 TGTGCCAGCACCCCACCTACGGGGGGGGCCTACAATGAGCAGTTCTTC CASTPPTGGAYNEQFF
TRBJ1-5 NA TRBV11-2 NA TGTGCCAGCAGCTTAGACCTGAATCAGCCCCAGCATTTT CASSLDLNQPQHF
TRBJ2-7 medium-sized TRBV6-5 NA TGTGCCAGCAGCCGCGAGGGGACATCGTACGAGCAGTACTTC CASSREGTSYEQYF
TRBJ1-2 NA TRBV6-5 TRBD1 TGTGCCAGCAGCGACTACCTAGAGGGGGCCTATGGCTACACCTTC CASSDYLEGAYGYTF
TRBJ2-3 NA TRBV6-5 TRBD2 TGTGCCAGCAGTCGTAGCGGGGTTACAGATACGCAGTATTTT CASSRSGVTDTQYF
TRBJ2-2 NA TRBV11-3 TRBD2 TGTGCCAGCAGCTTAGGGTGGACTAGCGGGGAAGCCGGGGAGCTGTTTTTT CASSLGWTSGEAGELFF
TRBJ1-4 NA TRBV4-1 NA TGCGCCAGCAGCCAAGGGGGGTGGGGTTCAAATGAAAAACTGTTTTTT CASSQGGWGSNEKLFF
TRBJ2-6 NA TRBV5-5 NA TGTGCCAGCAGCTTAACCCCGGGAGCAGGGAATTCTGGGGCCAACGTCCTGACTTTC CASSLTPGAGNSGANVLTF
TRBJ2-7 NA TRBV6-5 NA TGTGCCAGCACGAGACAGCGATCCTACGAGCAGTACTTC CASTRQRSYEQYF
TRBJ1-1 NA TRBV5-1 NA TGCGCCAGCAGCTTGACTCCTGGCGCTGAAGCTTTCTTT CASSLTPGAEAFF
TRBJ2-7 NA TRBV19 TRBD1 TGTGCCAGTAGTTTCGGGACAGGTCCCTACGAGCAGTACTTC CASSFGTGPYEQYF
TRBJ1-5 NA TRBV19 NA TGTGCCAGTAGTATCTATCCTATTAATCAGCCCCAGCATTTT CASSIYPINQPQHF
TRBJ1-2 NA TRBV4-2 NA TGTGCCAGCAGCCAAGAGAGCAGGGTTGACTATGGCTACACCTTC CASSQESRVDYGYTF
TRBJ1-5 once TRBV6-1 NA TGTGCCAGCAGTGAAAAGGGGGGCAGCAATCAGCCCCAGCATTTT CASSEKGGSNQPQHF
TRBJ2-7 NA TRBV9 NA TGTGCCAGCAGCGTAGGGGGGACAACCTACGAGCAGTACTTC CASSVGGTTYEQYF
TRBJ1-1 once TRBV7-1 NA TGTGCCAGCAGCTTAGCGATCAGGGCTGACGCTGAAGCTTTCTTT CASSLAIRADAEAFF
TRBJ1-1 NA TRBV11-2 TRBD1 TGTGCCAGCAGCGTCGGGACAGAGAACATGAACACTGAAGCTTTCTTT CASSVGTENMNTEAFF
TRBJ2-2 few TRBV11-2 TRBD2 TGTGCCAGCAGCCGGCCCGTCGGGACTAGGGGGACCGGGGAGCTGTTTTTT CASSRPVGTRGTGELFF
TRBJ2-7 few TRBV19 NA TGTGCCAGTAGTTCCAGGCCGTCCTACGAGCAGTACTTC CASSSRPSYEQYF
TRBJ2-7 NA TRBV29-1 TRBD1 TGCAGCGTTCCAAGACAGGGGTCTTACGAGCAGTACTTC CSVPRQGSYEQYF
TRBJ2-7 NA TRBV2 TRBD1 TGTGCCAGCAGTTCCCAACAGGGGAGCGACCTCTACGAGCAGTACTTC CASSSQQGSDLYEQYF
TRBJ1-1 NA TRBV27 NA TGTGCCAGCAGGTCGGCTTGGGGATTGGACACTGAAGCTTTCTTT CASRSAWGLDTEAFF
TRBJ2-3 NA TRBV7-2 TRBD2 TGTGCCAGCAGCTTAGTTGGCGGGGGGACCACAGATACGCAGTATTTT CASSLVGGGTTDTQYF
TRBJ2-1 NA TRBV4-3 NA TGCGCCAGCAGCCAAGGGTGGACTCACAATGAGCAGTTCTTC CASSQGWTHNEQFF
TRBJ2-1 few TRBV4-3 TRBD2 TGCGCCAGCAGTCCAGCGGGGGGTCGATCCTACAATGAGCAGTTCTTC CASSPAGGRSYNEQFF